Each of the 28 T cell receptor beta chains below was sequenced from the same sample in a study of T cells in Graves' hyperthyroidism and ophthalmopathy. Amplified regions were TCR beta CDR3 sequences from RNA transcripts. HTBI primers were used for first-round RT-PCR of the TCR CDR3. TCRdb ran MiXCR on the multiplex PCR reads and lists one entry per CDR3 protein. The sample yields some 350,000 distinct CDR3 sequences, 15% to 17% seen once. Sample: blood. Receptors were obtained from a woman under 30 with Graves' hyperthyroidism that later progressed to Graves' ophthalmopathy.

This clonotype appeared a few times. V usage is TRBV18 and J usage is TRBJ1-2; no clear D. V lost 3 bases and J lost 8, with 10 bases in between. This CDR3 has 12 residues. The germline V gene has CDR1 KGHSH and CDR2 LQKENI. The CDR3, as DNA: TGTGCCAGCTCACCGAGGGCTGACGGCTACACCTTC. Its protein product is CASSPRADGYTF.

This clonotype showed up many times. The chain has TRBV7-9 and TRBJ2-5; TRBD1 is a possible D gene (5 bases). V was shortened by 2 bases and J by 2 bases, with 12 bases between the two germline ends. Germline V gives CDR1 SEHNR, CDR2 FQNEAQ (reference sequence). The CDR3 is 15 residues long. The CDR3 region has the DNA TGTGCCAGCAGCTTATTAACAGGCTCTCAAGAGACCCAGTACTTC. Its protein is CASSLLTGSQETQYF.

Only a few counts were recorded for this clonotype. This chain uses TRBV5-1 with TRBJ2-7; 11 nucleotides align to TRBD1. The CDR3 covers 15 residues. V shed 0 bases, J shed 5 bases, and the junction held 4 bases outside the gene matches. CDR1 and CDR2 (germline): SGHRS, YFSETQ. CDR3 residues: CASSLGTGGFHEQYF. CDR3 nucleotide sequence: TGCGCCAGCAGCTTGGGGACAGGGGGCTTCCACGAGCAGTACTTC.

This chain joins TRBV7-9 and TRBJ2-7, with D unclear. With 1 base removed from V and 10 bases from J, the gap between germline ends came to 14 bases. Germline loops: CDR1 SEHNR, CDR2 FQNEAQ (reference sequence). This CDR3 comprises 13 residues. The DNA for the CDR3 is TGTGCCAGCAGCTTAGGAGGAAAAAGTGGCCAGTACTTC. Residues: CASSLGGKSGQYF.

This clonotype came up many times. The CDR3 spells CSAVSGSSYEQYF. The CDR3, as DNA: TGCAGTGCGGTTAGCGGGTCTTCCTACGAGCAGTACTTC. The V gene is TRBV20-1, the J gene TRBJ2-7, with 7 bases fitting TRBD2. Germline CDR1 and CDR2: DFQATT and SNEGSKA (reference sequence). This CDR3 is 13 amino acids long. The trim removed 6 bases at V and 1 base at J, leaving 6 bases unmatched.

As to this clonotype: At one boundary the junction diverges from the germline segment, which might be a read error. The J gene is TRBJ2-2, the V gene TRBV6-5; the D call may be TRBD1 or TRBD2 (6 bases each). Germline V gene data show CDR1 as MNHEY and CDR2 as SVGAGI. The CDR3 extends over 16 amino acids. The CDR3 region has the DNA TGTGCCAGCAGTTACTCGACGGTTGGGGGGCCCGGAGAGCTGTTTTTT. This gives the protein CASSYSTVGGPGELFF.

Concerning this clonotype: A read error may account for a junction end that differs from germline. The chain is built from TRBV5-6 and TRBJ1-2, with D possibly matching TRBD1 (5 bases). The CDR3 contains 16 residues. CDR1 is SGHDT, CDR2 YYEEEE, per germline. In DNA form, the CDR3 reads TGTGCCAGCAGCTTGGGGTTCGGGGACGGAAAATATGGCTCCACCTTC. This sequence encodes CASSLGFGDGKYGSTF.

This clonotype was observed at least ten times. This rearrangement joins TRBV30 to TRBJ1-1; D not certain. There are 12 residues in the CDR3. The germline CDR1 and CDR2 sequences are GTSNPN and SVGIG (reference sequence). Trimming shortened V by 5 bases and J by 1 base, and 8 bases separated the two germline ends. The DNA of the CDR3 is TGTGCCTGGGAGACACGGAACACTGAAGCTTTCTTT. Protein sequence: CAWETRNTEAFF.

There are many counts of this clonotype. This chain links TRBV20-1 with TRBJ2-3; D assignment may be TRBD1 or TRBD2 (5 bases each). Trimming removed 2 bases from V and 5 bases from J, with 20 bases in between. This CDR3 is 16 amino acids long. Germline loops: CDR1 DFQATT, CDR2 SNEGSKA (reference sequence). The CDR3 sequence: CSARSTGTADLDTQYF. The CDR3 nucleotides are TGCAGTGCTAGATCAACCGGGACGGCGGATCTAGATACGCAGTATTTT.

In DNA, the CDR3 is TGTGCCAGCAGCCAAGGGGAAGTTGGGGAGCAGTTCTTC. It codes for CASSQGEVGEQFF. The V gene is TRBV4-2, the J gene TRBJ2-1; no reliable D call. The CDR3 loop spans 13 amino acids. The V end was cut by 1 base, the J end by 10 bases, with 11 bases between. Germline assignment: CDR1 LGHNA and CDR2 YNFKEQ.

V and J are TRBV27 and TRBJ1-5; 11 nucleotides match TRBD1. The V gene end was trimmed by 6 bases and the J gene end by 2 bases; junction bases not matched to a gene: 6. Germline CDR1 is MNHEY and CDR2 is SMNVEV (reference sequence). This CDR3 has 16 residues. The CDR3 here is CASSSGQGAGNQPQHF. Written as DNA, the CDR3 is TGTGCCAGCAGCTCCGGACAGGGGGCGGGCAATCAGCCCCAGCATTTT.

This clonotype was seen a handful of times. This chain links TRBV12-3 or TRBV12-4 with TRBJ1-5, with 7 bases fitting TRBD1. V trimming: 0 bases; J trimming: 3 bases; junction bases outside the gene matches: 11. There are 18 residues in the CDR3. The CDR3 DNA reads as TGTGCCAGCAGTTTAGCGCAGTGGAGACAGGGAAACAATCAGCCCCAGCATTTT. Its translation: CASSLAQWRQGNNQPQHF.

Points on this clonotype: This may come from a read error, since a much larger clone is one base off. The gene calls are TRBV27 and TRBJ2-3; no reliable D call. The J call may be wrong; the DNA end is better matched by TRBJ1-5. The CDR3 runs 14 residues. Germline V gene lookup returns CDR1 MNHEY and CDR2 SMNVEV (reference sequence). CDR3 DNA: TGTGCCAGCAGTTTGCAGCGAGACACAGATACGCAGCATTTT. It yields the protein CASSLQRDTDTQHF.

The CDR3 DNA is TGTGCCAGCAGTTTAAGTACTAGCGTCAGCTCCTACAATGAGCAGTTCTTC. Amino acids: CASSLSTSVSSYNEQFF. The gene calls are TRBV28 and TRBJ2-1; 7 bases map to TRBD2. The CDR3 runs to 17 residues. CDR1 is MDHEN, CDR2 SYDVKM, per germline. V trimming: 2 bases; J trimming: 0 bases; junction bases outside the gene matches: 7.

This clonotype has a count of ten or more. This chain joins TRBV7-2 and TRBJ1-3; no firm D call. This CDR3 is 15 amino acids long. Germline values: CDR1 SGHTA, CDR2 FQGNSA. Trimming cost V 1 base and J 1 base, with 8 bases left between them. The chain's CDR3 is CASSLGVPSGNTIYF. CDR3 nucleotide sequence: TGTGCCAGCAGCTTAGGAGTTCCGTCTGGAAACACCATATATTTT.

The chain has TRBV16 and TRBJ2-7; 8 positions match TRBD2. Germline V gives CDR1 KGHSY, CDR2 FQNENV. The CDR3 loop spans 17 amino acids. The ends lost 0 bases at V and 11 bases at J; junction bases unmatched: 18. The CDR3 DNA sequence: TGTGCCAGCAGCCAATCTTTCGGGAGGGACACCGAAATACGGGAGTACTTC. This translates into CASSQSFGRDTEIREYF.

V is TRBV9 and J is TRBJ2-1; D may match TRBD1 or TRBD2 (5 bases each). This CDR3 is built from 14 residues. CDR1 and CDR2 (germline): SGDLS, YYNGEE. Trimming removed 10 bases at V and 7 bases at J, with 21 bases between. The CDR3 loop is CASHPAGGGNEQFF. The CDR3 DNA follows: TGTGCCTCCCATCCCGCCGGTGGGGGAAATGAGCAGTTCTTC.

This clonotype was recorded many times. The chain recombines TRBV28 with TRBJ2-5, with D possibly being TRBD2 (5 bases). V shed 8 bases and J shed 2 bases, with 15 bases lying between them. This CDR3 has 14 residues. CDR1 and CDR2 from the germline V gene are MDHEN and SYDVKM. The CDR3: CASRQRWGQETQYF. Written as DNA, the CDR3 is TGTGCCAGCCGCCAGCGGTGGGGACAAGAGACCCAGTACTTC.

This chain uses TRBV29-1 with TRBJ2-2; 7 bases are shared with TRBD1. The ends lost 7 bases at V and 5 bases at J; junction bases unmatched: 16. From germline, CDR1 is SQVTM and CDR2 ANQGSEA. The CDR3 consists of 16 residues. The CDR3 DNA is TGCAGCGCCACCCCGGGACAGTCCCTAACAACCGGGGAGCTGTTTTTT. This sequence encodes CSATPGQSLTTGELFF.

This clonotype was detected a few times. The genes are TRBV7-2 and TRBJ2-7; 7 bases are a match to TRBD2. The germline V gene has CDR1 SGHTA and CDR2 FQGNSA. CDR3 length equals 13 residues. V lost 5 bases and J lost 9; bases outside the gene matches: 10. The CDR3 reads CASSPRNGGGQYF. In DNA form, the CDR3 reads TGTGCCAGCAGCCCGCGAAATGGCGGGGGGCAGTACTTC. The entire variable domain, with the rest obtained from reference TRBV7-2 and TRBJ2-7, is as follows: GAGVSQSPSNKVTEKGKDVELRCDPISGHTALYWYRQSLGQGLEFLIYFQGNSAPDKSGLPSDRFSAERTGGSVSTLTIQRTQQEDSAVYLCASSPRNGGGQYFGPGTRLTVT.

This clonotype was seen a few times. The chain joins TRBV6-2 or TRBV6-3 to TRBJ1-1, with no clear D. The CDR3 runs to 12 residues. Germline CDR1 reads MNHEY; CDR2 reads SVGEGT. The ends were cut back, 6 bases at V and 3 bases at J, with 8 bases in the middle. As DNA, the CDR3 is TGTGCCAGCAGAGGTCAGGACACTGAAGCTTTCTTT. It specifies CASRGQDTEAFF.

This clonotype came up many times. The chain employs TRBV24-1 and TRBJ2-3, with TRBD2 identical over 10 bases. CDR1 KGHDR and CDR2 SFDVKD come from the germline V gene. The J segment lost 6 bases and the V segment lost 3 bases, leaving 5 bases of the junction unmatched. CDR3 length: 15 amino acids. CDR3: CATSDPSGGRDTQYF. The CDR3 nucleotides read TGTGCCACCAGTGATCCTAGCGGGGGAAGGGATACGCAGTATTTT.

This clonotype appeared a single time. This may come from a read error, since a much larger clone is one base off. V gene TRBV29-1 combines with J gene TRBJ2-3; no definite D call. CDR1 is SQVTM and CDR2 is ANQGSEA in the germline V gene. The CDR3 totals 10 residues. This chain's CDR3 is CSVATDTRYF. CDR3 in DNA: TGCAGCGTTGCTACGGATACGCGGTATTTT.

This clonotype came up a few times. The chain carries TRBV5-1 and TRBJ1-5; the D gene is possibly TRBD1 (5 bases). Trimming took off 3 bases at V and 1 base at J, with 14 bases between the two ends. Germline CDR1 SGHRS, CDR2 YFSETQ. The CDR3 is 16 amino acids. As DNA, the CDR3 is TGCGCCAGCAGCTATCAGGGTTTAGGGAGCAATCAGCCCCAGCATTTT. This encodes CASSYQGLGSNQPQHF.

The chain uses TRBV6-5 and TRBJ1-4; D might be TRBD1 (5 bases). The CDR3 has 15 amino acids. Trimming stripped 0 bases from V and 7 bases from J, with 12 bases between. Germline V CDR1 and CDR2: MNHEY, SVGAGI. CDR3 bases: TGTGCCAGCAGTTACTCTCCAGGGAGCTCTGAAAAACTGTTTTTT. This gives the protein CASSYSPGSSEKLFF.

This clonotype was found many times. The chain carries TRBV19 and TRBJ2-1; 15 nucleotides agree with TRBD2. J gave up 4 bases and V 5 bases, and 12 bases lay outside the gene matches. The CDR3 runs to 19 residues. CDR1 is LNHDA, CDR2 SQIVND, per germline (reference sequence). The CDR3 sequence is CASSPGLAGGPGNYNEQFF. In DNA, the CDR3 is TGTGCCAGTAGTCCGGGACTAGCGGGAGGCCCAGGAAATTACAATGAGCAGTTCTTC.

In this sample, this clonotype turned up many times. This chain uses TRBV7-9 with TRBJ2-7; no firm D call. CDR3 size: 14 residues. CDR1 and CDR2 (germline): SEHNR, FQNEAQ (reference sequence). Trimming shortened V by 4 bases and J by 0 bases, and 10 bases separated the two germline ends. CDR3 region: CASSSGHPSYEQYF. In nucleotides, the CDR3 is TGTGCCAGCAGCTCAGGCCATCCCTCCTACGAGCAGTACTTC.

This clonotype has a handful of counts. This chain uses TRBV24-1 with TRBJ2-1, with 8 positions matching TRBD1. This CDR3 region has 16 residues. Germline CDR1 KGHDR, CDR2 SFDVKD. With V trimmed by 3 bases and J by 2 bases, 5 bases remained unmatched. CDR3 DNA sequence: TGTGCCACCAGTGATGACGGACAGGGTCCCTACAATGAGCAGTTCTTC. This codes for CATSDDGQGPYNEQFF.